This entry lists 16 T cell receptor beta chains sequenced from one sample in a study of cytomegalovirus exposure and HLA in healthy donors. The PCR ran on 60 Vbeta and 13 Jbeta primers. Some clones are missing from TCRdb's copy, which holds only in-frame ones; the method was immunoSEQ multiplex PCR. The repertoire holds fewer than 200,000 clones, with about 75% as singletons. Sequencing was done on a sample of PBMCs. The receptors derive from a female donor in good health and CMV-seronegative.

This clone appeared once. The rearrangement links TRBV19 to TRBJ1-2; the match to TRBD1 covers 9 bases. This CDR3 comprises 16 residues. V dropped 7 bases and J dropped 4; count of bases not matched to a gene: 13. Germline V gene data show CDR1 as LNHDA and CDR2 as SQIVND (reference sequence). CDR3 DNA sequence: TGTGCCAGTACCACACCCCGGACAGGGGCAGGCTATGGCTACACCTTC. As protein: CASTTPRTGAGYGYTF.

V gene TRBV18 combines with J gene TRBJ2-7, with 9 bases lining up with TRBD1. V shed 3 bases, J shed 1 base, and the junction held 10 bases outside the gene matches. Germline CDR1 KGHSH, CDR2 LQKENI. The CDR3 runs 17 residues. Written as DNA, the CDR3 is TGTGCCAGCTCACCTTATTCCCGGGACAGGGCTTCCTACGAGCAGTACTTC. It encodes CASSPYSRDRASYEQYF.

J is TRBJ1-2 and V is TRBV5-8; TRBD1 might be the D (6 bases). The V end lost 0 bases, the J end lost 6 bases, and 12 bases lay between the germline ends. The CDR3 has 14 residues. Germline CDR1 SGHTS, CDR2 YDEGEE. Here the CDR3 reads CASSLDRDLNGYTF. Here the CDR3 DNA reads TGTGCCAGCAGCTTGGACAGGGATTTGAATGGCTACACCTTC. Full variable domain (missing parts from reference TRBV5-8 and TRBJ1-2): EAGVTQSPTHLIKTRGQQATLRCSPISGHTSVYWYQQALGLGLQFLLWYDEGEERNRGNFPPRFSGRQFPNYSSELNVNALELEDSALYLCASSLDRDLNGYTFGSGTRLTVV.

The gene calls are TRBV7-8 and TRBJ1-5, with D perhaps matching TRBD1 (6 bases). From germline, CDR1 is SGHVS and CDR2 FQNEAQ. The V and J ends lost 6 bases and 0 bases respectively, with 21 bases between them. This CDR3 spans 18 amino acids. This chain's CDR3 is CASSSAGGRSFSNQPQHF. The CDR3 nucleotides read TGTGCCAGCAGTTCCGCGGGGGGCAGGAGTTTTAGCAATCAGCCCCAGCATTTT.

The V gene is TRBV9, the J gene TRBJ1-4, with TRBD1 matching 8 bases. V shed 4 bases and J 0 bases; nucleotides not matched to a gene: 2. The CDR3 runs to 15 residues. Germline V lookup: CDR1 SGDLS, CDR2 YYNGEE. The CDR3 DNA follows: TGTGCCAGCAGCCCACAGGGGGCAACTAATGAAAAACTGTTTTTT. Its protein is CASSPQGATNEKLFF.

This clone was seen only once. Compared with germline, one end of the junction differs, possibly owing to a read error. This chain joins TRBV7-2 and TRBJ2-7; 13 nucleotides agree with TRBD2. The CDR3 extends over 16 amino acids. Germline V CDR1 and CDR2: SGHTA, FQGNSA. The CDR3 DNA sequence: TGTGCCAGCAGCTTAGGGAGCAGGGGACTAGCGGGGCCCAAGGACTTC. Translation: CASSLGSRGLAGPKDF.

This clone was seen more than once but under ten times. CDR3 region: CASSLETGYSPLHF. In DNA form, the CDR3 reads TGTGCCAGCAGCTTAGAAACAGGGTATTCACCCCTCCACTTT. The chain has TRBV7-2 and TRBJ1-6, with D possibly matching TRBD1 (6 bases). CDR1 is SGHTA and CDR2 is FQGNSA in the germline V gene. This CDR3 contains 14 residues. V shed 1 base and J shed 8 bases, with 9 bases lying between them.

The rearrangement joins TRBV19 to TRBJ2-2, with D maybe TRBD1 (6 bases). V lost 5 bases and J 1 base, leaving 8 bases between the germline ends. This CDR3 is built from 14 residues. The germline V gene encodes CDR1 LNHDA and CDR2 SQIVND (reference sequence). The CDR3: CASSEQGNTGELFF. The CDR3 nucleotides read TGTGCCAGTAGTGAACAGGGGAACACCGGGGAGCTGTTTTTT.

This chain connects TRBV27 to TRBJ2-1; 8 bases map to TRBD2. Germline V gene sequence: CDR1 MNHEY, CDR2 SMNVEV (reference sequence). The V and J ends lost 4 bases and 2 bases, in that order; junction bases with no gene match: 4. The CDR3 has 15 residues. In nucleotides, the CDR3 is TGTGCCAGCAGTTCGAGCGGGAGCACCTACAATGAGCAGTTCTTC. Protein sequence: CASSSSGSTYNEQFF.

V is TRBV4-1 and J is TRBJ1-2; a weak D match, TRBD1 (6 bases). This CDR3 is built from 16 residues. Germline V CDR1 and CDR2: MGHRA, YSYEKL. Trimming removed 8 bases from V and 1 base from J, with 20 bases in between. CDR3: CASRSGGRGNNYGYTF. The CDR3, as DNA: TGCGCCAGCCGGTCGGGGGGCCGGGGTAATAACTATGGCTACACCTTC.

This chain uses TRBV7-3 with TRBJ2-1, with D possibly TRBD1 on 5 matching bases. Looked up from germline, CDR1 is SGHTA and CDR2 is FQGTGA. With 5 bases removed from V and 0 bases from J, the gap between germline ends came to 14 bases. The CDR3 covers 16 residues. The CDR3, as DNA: TGTGCCAGCAGCCTAGGGGCCGCGAGCTCCTACAATGAGCAGTTCTTC. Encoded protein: CASSLGAASSYNEQFF.

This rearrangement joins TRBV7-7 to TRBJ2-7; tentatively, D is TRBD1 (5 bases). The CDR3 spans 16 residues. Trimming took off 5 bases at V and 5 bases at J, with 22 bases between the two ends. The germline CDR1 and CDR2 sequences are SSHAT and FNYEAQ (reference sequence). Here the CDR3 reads CASSPVVGAGKNEQYF. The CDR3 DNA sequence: TGTGCCAGCAGCCCCGTCGTTGGGGCAGGGAAGAACGAGCAGTACTTC.

The CDR3 region has the DNA TGTGCCAGCAGTCAGGGTAATCAGCCCCAGCATTTT. It yields the protein CASSQGNQPQHF. The V gene is TRBV6-6, the J gene TRBJ1-5; a weak D match, TRBD1 (5 bases). Germline loops: CDR1 MNHNY, CDR2 SVGAGI (reference sequence). Trimming shortened V by 5 bases and J by 4 bases, and 6 bases separated the two germline ends. The CDR3 consists of 12 residues.

CDR3 sequence reads: CASSYRDRLQETQYF. Here the CDR3 DNA reads TGCGCCAGCAGCTACCGGGACAGACTACAAGAGACCCAGTACTTC. This rearrangement joins TRBV5-1 to TRBJ2-5; TRBD1 matches 7 bases. Trimming removed 3 bases from V and 2 bases from J; junction bases left unmatched: 7. The CDR3 sequence is 15 residues long. In germline, CDR1 is SGHRS, CDR2 YFSETQ.

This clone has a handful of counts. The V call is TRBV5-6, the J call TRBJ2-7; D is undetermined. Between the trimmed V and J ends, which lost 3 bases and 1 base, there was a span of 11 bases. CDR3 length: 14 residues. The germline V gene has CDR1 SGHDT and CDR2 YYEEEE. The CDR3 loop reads CASSSGFFSYEQYF. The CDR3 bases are TGTGCCAGCAGCTCCGGGTTCTTTTCCTACGAGCAGTACTTC.

The DNA for the CDR3 is TGCGCCAGCAGTCAGGACCTCCCCGGGGCAGATACGCAGTATTTT. Translated, it gives CASSQDLPGADTQYF. The chain employs TRBV10-1 and TRBJ2-3; D might be TRBD2 (5 bases). This CDR3 has 15 residues. Trimming shortened V by 5 bases and J by 4 bases, and 16 bases separated the two germline ends. Looked up from germline, CDR1 is WNHNN and CDR2 is SYGVQD (reference sequence).